The next 22 T cell receptor beta chains were all read from a single sample in a study of patients and donors after allogeneic stem cell transplantation. MiXCR, run by TCRdb on the RT-PCR reads, gives a single entry per CDR3 protein. The profile shows about a million distinct CDR3 sequences, 18% of them singletons. Material for sequencing was blood, either unsorted or a sorted T cell fraction (not recorded which). The source of these receptors is a human donor who was either an allogeneic HSCT recipient or a stem cell or donor lymphocyte infusion donor (not recorded which). It is not recorded whose cells these are; they may come from a transplant donor.

J is TRBJ1-1 and V is TRBV5-1; the match to TRBD1 covers 10 bases. Germline V gene lookup returns CDR1 SGHRS and CDR2 YFSETQ. Trimming at V came to 3 bases and at J to 11 bases, leaving 7 bases not matched to a gene. This CDR3 contains 13 residues. This CDR3 reads CASSSDRGLDAFF. In nucleotides, the CDR3 is TGCGCCAGCAGCTCAGACAGGGGGCTTGACGCTTTCTTT.

In its sample, this clonotype was seen many times. The chain joins TRBV12-3 or TRBV12-4 to TRBJ2-5; D unclear. The CDR3 loop spans 15 amino acids. V was shortened by 4 bases and J by 5 bases, with 17 bases between the two germline ends. Here the CDR3 reads CASSYRQGVGETQYF. Written as DNA, the CDR3 is TGTGCCAGCAGTTACCGTCAAGGAGTGGGGGAGACCCAGTACTTC.

This clonotype was recorded at least ten times. V gene TRBV29-1 combines with J gene TRBJ1-2; the D gene is possibly TRBD1 (5 bases). The CDR3 is 11 residues long. In germline, CDR1 is SQVTM, CDR2 ANQGSEA. V was shortened by 6 bases and J by 3 bases, with 8 bases between the two germline ends. Here the CDR3 reads CSVMGDYGYTF. Written as DNA, the CDR3 is TGCAGCGTGATGGGGGACTATGGCTACACCTTC.

This clonotype was counted between two and nine times. The rearrangement joins TRBV12-3 or TRBV12-4 to TRBJ1-1; D remains ambiguous. V gave up 1 base and J gave up 3 bases, with 9 bases separating them. The CDR3 loop spans 14 amino acids. CDR3 in DNA: TGTGCCAGCAGTTTAGACAACGGGGACACTGAAGCTTTCTTT. Encoded protein: CASSLDNGDTEAFF.

The chain couples TRBV11-3 to TRBJ2-1, with 8 bases fitting TRBD1. The V gene's germline CDR1 is SGHNT and CDR2 YENEEA. V lost 4 bases and J lost 1; bases outside the gene matches: 0. The CDR3 sequence is 14 residues long. The CDR3 DNA reads TGTGCCAGCAGCTACAGGGGGTCCTACAATGAGCAGTTCTTC. Its translation is CASSYRGSYNEQFF.

The chain recombines TRBV25-1 with TRBJ2-2; no definite D call. V gave up 1 base and J gave up 4 bases, with 16 bases separating them. The length of the CDR3 is 17 residues. Germline V gene sequence: CDR1 MGHDK, CDR2 SYGVNS. CDR3 nucleotide sequence: TGTGCCAGCAGTGAATTAATTGGCAATACTACCACCGGGGAGCTGTTTTTT. Translated, it gives CASSELIGNTTTGELFF.

This clonotype was picked up a small number of times. The chain employs TRBV4-2 and TRBJ2-1; TRBD1 matches at 10 bases. V gave up 1 base and J gave up 4 bases; unmatched junction bases: 4. The germline V gene has CDR1 LGHNA and CDR2 YNFKEQ. The CDR3 is 16 residues long. DNA for the CDR3: TGTGCCAGCAGCCAAGTCCCGGGACAGGGGTACAATGAGCAGTTCTTC. Its protein product is CASSQVPGQGYNEQFF.

V gene TRBV13 combines with J gene TRBJ1-2; unclear D gene. Trimming cost V 2 bases and J 7 bases, with 5 bases left between them. This CDR3 is 11 amino acids long. Germline CDR1 reads PRHDT; CDR2 reads FYEKMQ (reference sequence). CDR3 nucleotides: TGTGCCAGCAGCTTAACCTCTGGCTACACCTTC. Protein: CASSLTSGYTF. Combining the CDR3 with reference TRBV13 and TRBJ1-2 gives the whole variable domain AAGVIQSPRHLIKEKRETATLKCYPIPRHDTVYWYQQGPGQDPQFLISFYEKMQSDKGSIPDRFSAQQFSDYHSELNMSSLELGDSALYFCASSLTSGYTFGSGTRLTVV.

This clonotype came up many times. This chain links TRBV7-9 with TRBJ2-1; D is uncertain. The CDR3 extends over 12 amino acids. CDR1 and CDR2 from the germline V gene are SEHNR and FQNEAQ (reference sequence). Trimming left V 4 bases short and J 6 bases short, with 7 bases between. CDR3 nucleotide sequence: TGTGCCAGCAGCTCCCCCGGCAATGAGCAGTTCTTC. Its translation is CASSSPGNEQFF.

The table lists this clonotype with a few counts. V gene TRBV7-8 combines with J gene TRBJ2-7; D may be TRBD2 (6 bases). Trimming pared 5 bases from V and 4 bases from J, leaving 21 bases between. The CDR3 is 16 residues long. CDR1 and CDR2 from the germline V gene are SGHVS and FQNEAQ. This chain's CDR3 is CASSPRDGSQFYEQYF. CDR3 DNA: TGTGCCAGCAGCCCGCGGGACGGGTCACAATTTTACGAGCAGTACTTC.

This chain joins TRBV14 and TRBJ2-1; 9 positions agree with TRBD2. Germline CDR1 and CDR2: SGHDN and FVKESK. The V gene end was trimmed by 6 bases and the J gene end by 8 bases; junction bases not matched to a gene: 14. CDR3 length: 16 amino acids. CDR3 sequence reads: CASSTTGTSRLDEQFF. The CDR3 DNA reads as TGTGCCAGCAGTACAACCGGGACTAGCCGGCTGGATGAGCAGTTCTTC.

This clonotype was observed a handful of times. The genes are TRBV7-8 and TRBJ1-1, with D maybe TRBD1 (5 bases). V lost 1 base to trimming and J lost 4 bases, with 19 bases between them. Germline CDR1 reads SGHVS; CDR2 reads FQNEAQ. This CDR3 comprises 17 residues. This CDR3 reads CASSLGIQGGYGTEAFF. The CDR3 DNA is TGTGCCAGCAGCTTAGGTATTCAGGGTGGATATGGCACTGAAGCTTTCTTT.

There are a few counts of this clonotype. Mismatch with germline at one junction end may stem from a read error. The J gene is TRBJ2-3, the V gene TRBV11-2; 9 bases are shared with TRBD2. The CDR3 spans 17 residues. The germline V gene has CDR1 SGHAT and CDR2 FQNNGV. The CDR3 loop is CASSHPNGREGTYTQYF. DNA for the CDR3: TGTGCCAGCAGCCACCCGAATGGGCGGGAGGGCACATATACGCAGTATTTT.

A few counts support this clonotype. The chain joins TRBV12-3 or TRBV12-4 to TRBJ1-5, with 7 nucleotides matching TRBD1. Losses at the gene ends were 0 bases for V and 0 bases for J; bases not matched to a gene: 2. The CDR3 spans 16 residues. The CDR3 DNA reads TGTGCCAGCAGTTTAGCGACAGGGTATAGCAATCAGCCCCAGCATTTT. Translating gives CASSLATGYSNQPQHF.

This clonotype was observed a handful of times. V gene TRBV7-8 combines with J gene TRBJ2-3; the match to TRBD2 covers 11 bases. The ends lost 7 bases at V and 6 bases at J; junction bases unmatched: 6. Germline CDR1 and CDR2: SGHVS and FQNEAQ. The CDR3 has 14 amino acids. This CDR3 reads CASTRLAGTDTQYF. For the CDR3, the DNA is TGTGCCAGCACCCGACTAGCGGGAACCGATACGCAGTATTTT.

This clonotype was observed a handful of times. J is TRBJ2-4 and V is TRBV7-2, with D unresolved. The CDR3 spans 16 residues. V was clipped by 0 bases and J by 3 bases, with 12 bases between them. Germline lookup yields CDR1 SGHTA and CDR2 FQGNSA. CDR3 coding DNA: TGTGCCAGCAGCTTAGCGCGGTTGGAATTCAAAAACATTCAGTACTTC. Encoded protein: CASSLARLEFKNIQYF.

The J gene is TRBJ1-2, the V gene TRBV24-1; tentatively, D is TRBD1 (5 bases). CDR1 KGHDR and CDR2 SFDVKD come from the germline V gene. The germline V and J ends were trimmed by 4 bases and 4 bases, with 12 bases remaining between them. The CDR3 sequence is 14 residues long. CDR3 sequence (DNA): TGTGCCACCAGTGAGGGGGACGGCCTCTATGGCTACACCTTC. It codes for CATSEGDGLYGYTF.

This chain connects TRBV24-1 to TRBJ2-7, with a possible D match to TRBD1 (6 bases). Germline CDR1 reads KGHDR; CDR2 reads SFDVKD. The CDR3 length is 13 residues. Trimming shortened V by 7 bases and J by 3 bases, and 12 bases separated the two germline ends. The CDR3 is CATRATGSYEQYF. CDR3 sequence (DNA): TGTGCCACCAGGGCGACAGGTAGCTACGAGCAGTACTTC.

In its sample, this clonotype was seen a few times. The chain combines TRBV4-2 with TRBJ2-7; D is possibly TRBD2 (5 bases). The germline V and J ends were trimmed by 1 base and 0 bases, with 10 bases remaining between them. CDR1 LGHNA and CDR2 YNFKEQ come from the germline V gene. CDR3 size: 15 residues. This CDR3 is CASSQVVGVSYEQYF. The CDR3 DNA is TGTGCCAGCAGCCAAGTGGTCGGGGTCTCCTACGAGCAGTACTTC.

This clonotype was recorded at least ten times. The chain couples TRBV12-3 or TRBV12-4 to TRBJ1-1, with D possibly TRBD1 on 6 matching bases. The CDR3 extends over 12 amino acids. V gave up 0 bases and J gave up 10 bases, with 9 bases separating them. The CDR3 loop is CASSLAQGRAFF. The CDR3 nucleotides read TGTGCCAGCAGTTTAGCCCAGGGGCGAGCTTTCTTT.

The chain recombines TRBV7-7 with TRBJ1-2, with D possibly being TRBD1 (6 bases). The CDR3 length is 13 residues. In germline, CDR1 is SSHAT, CDR2 FNYEAQ (reference sequence). DNA of the CDR3: TGTGCTAAGAAGGGGCAGGGGAACTATGGCTACACCTTC. It codes for CAKKGQGNYGYTF.

This clonotype has ten or more counts. This chain links TRBV20-1 with TRBJ2-3; 15 bases are shared with TRBD2. The CDR3 is 17 amino acids. Germline trimming cut 6 bases from V and 3 bases from J; bases unmatched to any gene: 10. Germline V gives CDR1 DFQATT, CDR2 SNEGSKA (reference sequence). The CDR3 DNA reads as TGCAGTGCCCAGGGACTAGCGGGAGGTCGGCGGACAGATACGCAGTATTTT. Translating it yields CSAQGLAGGRRTDTQYF.